This T cell receptor beta chain was sequenced in a study of T cells in Graves' hyperthyroidism and ophthalmopathy. Study in general: Peripheral blood was collected at initial diagnosis, before any treatment. The study's findings and limits: Stable hyperthyroidism was told apart from ophthalmopathy by a model built on 13 V-J features.

Individuals with ophthalmopathy presented a Clinical Activity Score of at least 3, a NOSPECS grade of at least 4 and a duration under 3 months. The study left out patients who had uncontrolled infection, other autoimmune disease, pregnancy or lactation. The TCR beta CDR3 regions underwent amplification using RNA transcripts as the source. In the first-round RT-PCR of the TCR CDR3, the HTBI primer set was used. TCRdb fed the multiplex PCR reads into MiXCR, producing one record per CDR3 protein. The data show hundreds of thousands of distinct CDR3 sequences, around 21% seen once. Deletions cut 5 bases from V and 9 bases from J, with 17 bases between. The CDR3 spans 14 residues. This clonotype was observed at least ten times. Antigen specificity is unknown.

The chain combines TRBV12-3 or TRBV12-4 with TRBJ2-1, with D maybe TRBD2 (6 bases). The TCR comes from a man in his thirties or forties with Graves' ophthalmopathy. The sequenced sample was blood. CDR3 DNA: TGTGCCAGCAGTCCGATACTAGGTAGCGGTGAGCAGTTCTTC. This translates into CASSPILGSGEQFF.